A single sample is the source of the 20 T cell receptor beta chains below, sequenced in a study of shared clonotypes between healthy human individuals. The assay was immunoSEQ multiplex PCR, and TCRdb's table has in-frame clones only and misses some. The sample yields around 2.1 million clones, approximately 94% seen once. It was CD45RO-negative cells, positively selected for CCR7, that made up naive CD8 cells, with terminally differentiated effector memory CD45RA+ cells excluded. Sequences were obtained from naive CD8+ T cells from PBMCs. The receptors here all came from a man between 18 and 29 years old in good health. Some clones in this sample may be carry-over from other donors' samples.

The chain joins TRBV19 to TRBJ1-1; D is ambiguous. The CDR3 extends over 12 amino acids. From germline, CDR1 is LNHDA and CDR2 SQIVND (reference sequence). V lost 5 bases, J lost 2 bases, and 6 bases lay in between. The CDR3 sequence is CASSPQNTEAFF. CDR3 nucleotides: TGTGCCAGTAGTCCACAAAACACTGAAGCTTTCTTT.

The chain couples TRBV19 to TRBJ2-7, with D perhaps matching TRBD1 (5 bases). Germline V gene sequence: CDR1 LNHDA, CDR2 SQIVND (reference sequence). Deletions cut 5 bases from V and 4 bases from J, with 12 bases between. This CDR3 is built from 13 residues. The CDR3 sequence: CASSAPDKYEQYF. Here the CDR3 DNA reads TGTGCCAGTAGTGCCCCGGACAAATACGAGCAGTACTTC.

This chain links TRBV6-6 with TRBJ1-2; a weak D match, TRBD1 (6 bases). The germline V gene has CDR1 MNHNY and CDR2 SVGAGI (reference sequence). V was trimmed by 5 bases and J by 4 bases, leaving 17 bases between them. CDR3 size: 15 residues. CDR3 nucleotides: TGTGCCAGCAGTCCCCCGGTCACAGGGCGCTATGGCTACACCTTC. This translates into CASSPPVTGRYGYTF.

The J gene is TRBJ2-1, the V gene TRBV5-4; 9 bases map to TRBD2. This CDR3 region has 15 residues. Germline loops: CDR1 SGHNT, CDR2 YYREEE (reference sequence). With V trimmed by 4 bases and J by 8 bases, 10 bases remained unmatched. The CDR3 sequence is CASSPRIAGVYEQFF. CDR3 sequence (DNA): TGTGCCAGCAGCCCCCGGATAGCGGGAGTCTATGAGCAGTTCTTC.

The J gene is TRBJ1-2, the V gene TRBV4-1, with D perhaps matching TRBD1 (6 bases). The germline V gene encodes CDR1 MGHRA and CDR2 YSYEKL. V lost 0 bases, J lost 8 bases, and 16 bases lay in between. The CDR3 is made up of 15 amino acids. The CDR3 DNA follows: TGCGCCAGCAGCCAAGAACCGGGACATCAGTCCGGCTACACCTTC. It codes for CASSQEPGHQSGYTF.

J is TRBJ1-1 and V is TRBV4-3, with 9 bases lining up with TRBD1. V lost 6 bases to trimming and J lost 6 bases; unmatched junction nucleotides: 5. From germline, CDR1 is LGHNA and CDR2 YSLEER. The CDR3 is 13 residues long. Here the CDR3 DNA reads TGCGCCAGCAGAGAGAGACAGGGGGCTGAAGCTTTCTTT. Protein sequence: CASRERQGAEAFF.

CDR3 sequence (DNA): TGTGCCAGCAGCCTCGGAGTTCCTGCCCTCAATGAGCAGTTCTTC. It is translated as CASSLGVPALNEQFF. The chain uses TRBV7-2 and TRBJ2-1; D is undetermined. The germline V gene has CDR1 SGHTA and CDR2 FQGNSA. V shed 5 bases and J shed 6 bases, with 17 bases lying between them. The CDR3 is 15 amino acids.

CDR3 loop: CASSLGHPNTEAFF. Written as DNA, the CDR3 is TGTGCCAGCAGCTTAGGTCACCCGAACACTGAAGCTTTCTTT. The V call is TRBV7-9, the J call TRBJ1-1; D is unclear. V lost 1 base, J lost 1 base, and 7 bases lay in between. Germline V CDR1 and CDR2: SEHNR, FQNEAQ (reference sequence). This CDR3 is 14 amino acids long.

V and J are TRBV7-9 and TRBJ2-1, with D hard to call. V was shortened by 5 bases and J by 1 base, with 18 bases between the two germline ends. Germline CDR1 is SEHNR and CDR2 is FQNEAQ (reference sequence). The CDR3 runs 17 residues. The CDR3 sequence is CASSGSSSLGSYNEQFF. CDR3 nucleotide sequence: TGTGCCAGCAGCGGCAGCAGCTCACTGGGGTCCTACAATGAGCAGTTCTTC.

This chain joins TRBV27 and TRBJ2-6; 12 bases map to TRBD1. Losses at the gene ends were 8 bases for V and 3 bases for J; bases not matched to a gene: 14. Germline V gene sequence: CDR1 MNHEY, CDR2 SMNVEV (reference sequence). This CDR3 has 19 residues. The CDR3: CASGLNPGQGALGANVLTF. The DNA for the CDR3 is TGTGCCAGCGGGTTAAACCCGGGACAGGGGGCGCTTGGGGCCAACGTCCTGACTTTC. Based on the CDR3 plus reference TRBV27 and TRBJ2-6, the full variable domain is EAQVTQNPRYLITVTGKKLTVTCSQNMNHEYMSWYRQDPGLGLRQIYYSMNVEVTDKGDVPEGYKVSRKEKRNFPLILESPSPNQTSLYFCASGLNPGQGALGANVLTFGAGSRLTVL.

The chain has TRBV10-3 and TRBJ2-3; D not resolved. The length of the CDR3 is 15 residues. The V gene's germline CDR1 is ENHRY and CDR2 SYGVKD. V lost 6 bases and J lost 1, with 14 bases in between. CDR3 bases: TGTGCCATCAGGAGTCTGGAGTACGGCACAGATACGCAGTATTTT. Its protein product is CAIRSLEYGTDTQYF.

The chain combines TRBV7-6 with TRBJ2-5; 7 bases map to TRBD2. The CDR3 has 16 residues. CDR1 and CDR2 from the germline V gene are SGHVS and FNYEAQ. V dropped 3 bases and J dropped 0; count of bases not matched to a gene: 7. The DNA of the CDR3 is TGTGCCAGCAGCTTGCGGTCTAGCGGTTACCAAGAGACCCAGTACTTC. Encoded protein: CASSLRSSGYQETQYF.

Points on this clone: This sample also contains other DNA sequences that code for the same CDR3. This rearrangement joins TRBV27 to TRBJ2-7, with TRBD2 identical over 9 bases. CDR1 MNHEY and CDR2 SMNVEV come from the germline V gene (reference sequence). This CDR3 spans 14 amino acids. V dropped 2 bases and J dropped 1; count of bases not matched to a gene: 0. The CDR3 DNA reads as TGTGCCAGCAGTTTACTAGCGGGATCCTACGAGCAGTACTTC. This sequence encodes CASSLLAGSYEQYF.

This clone was found a few times. The J gene is TRBJ1-2, the V gene TRBV7-9; 7 bases are a match to TRBD1. CDR1 and CDR2 (germline): SEHNR, FQNEAQ (reference sequence). The CDR3 spans 14 residues. V shed 5 bases and J 9 bases; nucleotides not matched to a gene: 12. This CDR3 is CASSPGTASTSYTF. CDR3 sequence (DNA): TGTGCCAGCAGCCCTGGGACAGCATCTACGAGCTACACCTTC.

V and J are TRBV5-1 and TRBJ2-1; unclear D gene. Trimming shortened V by 5 bases and J by 6 bases, and 21 bases separated the two germline ends. Germline V gene sequence: CDR1 SGHRS, CDR2 YFSETQ. The CDR3 totals 16 residues. CDR3 sequence (DNA): TGCGCCAGCAGGTTTACAATGGGCGGAGTTTTCAATGAGCAGTTCTTC. Translation gives CASRFTMGGVFNEQFF.

The CDR3 DNA follows: TGTGCCAGCAGTCCACACCGCCTATTAGCGGGAGACAATGAGCAGTTCTTC. Its translation: CASSPHRLLAGDNEQFF. This rearrangement joins TRBV27 to TRBJ2-1, with 9 bases fitting TRBD2. CDR1 MNHEY and CDR2 SMNVEV come from the germline V gene (reference sequence). The CDR3 has 17 amino acids. Trimming removed 5 bases from V and 5 bases from J; junction bases left unmatched: 13.

The chain carries TRBV19 and TRBJ1-1; 8 bases map to TRBD1. The length of the CDR3 is 16 residues. Germline lookup yields CDR1 LNHDA and CDR2 SQIVND (reference sequence). Trimming at V came to 5 bases and at J to 3 bases, leaving 11 bases not matched to a gene. The CDR3 loop is CASSGQGANWDTEAFF. CDR3 sequence (DNA): TGTGCCAGTAGTGGCCAGGGGGCAAATTGGGACACTGAAGCTTTCTTT. Combining the CDR3 with reference TRBV19 and TRBJ1-1 gives the whole variable domain DGGITQSPKYLFRKEGQNVTLSCEQNLNHDAMYWYRQDPGQGLRLIYYSQIVNDFQKGDIAEGYSVSREKKESFPLTVTSAQKNPTAFYLCASSGQGANWDTEAFFGQGTRLTVV.

This rearrangement joins TRBV5-1 to TRBJ1-1, with D unresolved. The CDR3 loop spans 16 amino acids. Trimming removed 0 bases from V and 5 bases from J, with 17 bases in between. From germline, CDR1 is SGHRS and CDR2 YFSETQ. CDR3 protein: CASSLAGHPGGTEAFF. The DNA for the CDR3 is TGCGCCAGCAGCTTGGCCGGGCACCCCGGTGGAACTGAAGCTTTCTTT. Supplemented by reference TRBV5-1 and TRBJ1-1, the full variable domain reads KAGVTQTPRYLIKTRGQQVTLSCSPISGHRSVSWYQQTPGQGLQFLFEYFSETQRNKGNFPGRFSGRQFSNSRSEMNVSTLELGDSALYLCASSLAGHPGGTEAFFGQGTRLTVV.

As regards this clone: Other DNA sequences from this sample encode an identical CDR3 as well. The chain couples TRBV5-1 to TRBJ2-7; TRBD1 aligns across 7 bases. J gave up 4 bases and V 1 base, and 8 bases lay outside the gene matches. CDR1 SGHRS and CDR2 YFSETQ come from the germline V gene. The CDR3 extends over 15 amino acids. CDR3 coding DNA: TGCGCCAGCAGCTTGTCCAGGGGGTCGTCTTACGAGCAGTACTTC. Translated, it gives CASSLSRGSSYEQYF.

This sequence joins TRBV9 and TRBJ2-3; the D gene is possibly TRBD1 (6 bases). With 4 bases removed from V and 3 bases from J, the gap between germline ends came to 12 bases. This CDR3 has 14 residues. Per the germline V gene, CDR1 is SGDLS and CDR2 is YYNGEE. CDR3 amino acids: CASSLRRGTDTQYF. Written as DNA, the CDR3 is TGTGCCAGCAGCTTACGCAGGGGAACAGATACGCAGTATTTT. The entire variable domain, with the rest obtained from reference TRBV9 and TRBJ2-3, is as follows: DSGVTQTPKHLITATGQRVTLRCSPRSGDLSVYWYQQSLDQGLQFLIQYYNGEERAKGNILERFSAQQFPDLHSELNLSSLELGDSALYFCASSLRRGTDTQYFGPGTRLTVL.